The clone carrying this TCR beta chain has a handful of counts. Its specificity is not known. Each cDNA got a UMI-containing oligo ligated at its 3' end. First-round PCR used three to five cycles and beta primers RC1.1 and RC1.2 covering TRBC1 and TRBC2. TCR alpha and beta chains were handled separately starting at the second PCR. TCRdb ran MiXCR on the UMI-ligation and nested PCR reads and lists one entry per CDR3 protein. The profile shows about 33,000 distinct CDR3 sequences, 10% of them singletons. V was clipped by 6 bases and J by 5 bases; unmatched bases: 19. The CDR3 runs 17 residues. CDR1 LNHDA and CDR2 SQIVND come from the germline V gene (reference sequence). The data derive from a study of quantifying T cell responses using KT2 cells. Study background: Reverse transcription used primers in the TCR alpha and beta constant regions. Whole-study results and caveats: KT2 clone alpha and beta sequence counts scaled linearly with input KT2 cell number.

Unfractionated PBMC were spiked with known numbers of KT2 clone cells. A range of KT2-to-PBMC ratios was made using fixed PBMC numbers. Sequencing input: PBMCs spiked with cells of the T cell clone KT2. This TCR derives from a human donor. J is TRBJ2-7 and V is TRBV19; 7 bases map to TRBD2. CDR3 in DNA: TGTGCCAGTAGCCCAATGGGAGGGTGGGGCACAAGCCACGAGCAGTACTTC. Translating gives CASSPMGGWGTSHEQYF.